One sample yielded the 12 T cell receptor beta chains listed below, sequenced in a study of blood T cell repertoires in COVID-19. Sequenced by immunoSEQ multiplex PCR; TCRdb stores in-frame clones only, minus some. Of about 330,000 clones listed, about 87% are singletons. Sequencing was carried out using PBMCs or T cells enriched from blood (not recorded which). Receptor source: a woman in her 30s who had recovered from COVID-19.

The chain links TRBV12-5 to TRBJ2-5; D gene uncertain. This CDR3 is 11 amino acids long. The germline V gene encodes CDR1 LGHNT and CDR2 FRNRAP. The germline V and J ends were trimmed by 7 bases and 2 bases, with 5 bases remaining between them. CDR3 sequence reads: CASALQETQYF. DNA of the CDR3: TGTGCTAGTGCCCTACAAGAGACCCAGTACTTC.

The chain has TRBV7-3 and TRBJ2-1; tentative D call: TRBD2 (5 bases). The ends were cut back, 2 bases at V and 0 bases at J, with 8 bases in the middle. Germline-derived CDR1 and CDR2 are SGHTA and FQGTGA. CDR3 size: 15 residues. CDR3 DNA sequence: TGTGCCAGCAGCTTAGGGAGCATCTCCTACAATGAGCAGTTCTTC. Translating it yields CASSLGSISYNEQFF.

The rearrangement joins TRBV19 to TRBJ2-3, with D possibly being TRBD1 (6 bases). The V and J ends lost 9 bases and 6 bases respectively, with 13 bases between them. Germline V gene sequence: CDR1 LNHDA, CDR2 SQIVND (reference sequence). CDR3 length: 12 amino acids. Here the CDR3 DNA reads TGTGCCAGCCAGAAAAGGGGGGATACGCAGTATTTT. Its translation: CASQKRGDTQYF.

DNA for the CDR3: TGTGCCAGCAGTCGCGGGGGGGCCACGGACACCGGGGAGCTGTTTTTT. It codes for CASSRGGATDTGELFF. V gene TRBV7-3 combines with J gene TRBJ2-2; the match to TRBD2 covers 9 bases. Germline V gene lookup returns CDR1 SGHTA and CDR2 FQGTGA. The junction had 8 bases not matched to a gene; V was cut back by 6 bases and J by 3 bases. This CDR3 region has 16 residues.

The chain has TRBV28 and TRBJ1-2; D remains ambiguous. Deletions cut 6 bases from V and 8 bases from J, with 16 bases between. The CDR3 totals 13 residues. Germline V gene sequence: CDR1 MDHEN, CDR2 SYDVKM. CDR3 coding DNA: TGTGCCAGCAGGCGTATGACTGGCGAAGGCTACACCTTC. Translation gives CASRRMTGEGYTF.

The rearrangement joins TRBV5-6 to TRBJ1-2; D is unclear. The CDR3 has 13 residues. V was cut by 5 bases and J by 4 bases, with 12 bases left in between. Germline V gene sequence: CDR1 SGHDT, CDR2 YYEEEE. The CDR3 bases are TGTGCCAGCAGTTCCGACTCGATCTATGGCTACACCTTC. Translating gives CASSSDSIYGYTF. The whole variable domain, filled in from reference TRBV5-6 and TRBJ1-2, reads DAGVTQSPTHLIKTRGQQVTLRCSPKSGHDTVSWYQQALGQGPQFIFQYYEEEERQRGNFPDRFSGHQFPNYSSELNVNALLLGDSALYLCASSSDSIYGYTFGSGTRLTVV.

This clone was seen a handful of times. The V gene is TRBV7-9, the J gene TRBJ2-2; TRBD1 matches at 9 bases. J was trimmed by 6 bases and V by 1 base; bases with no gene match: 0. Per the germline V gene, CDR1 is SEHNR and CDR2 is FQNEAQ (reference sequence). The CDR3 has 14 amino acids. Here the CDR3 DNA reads TGTGCCAGCAGCTTAGGACAGGGGGCCGGGGAGCTGTTTTTT. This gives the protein CASSLGQGAGELFF.

This chain's CDR3 is CASSLDWESTDTQYF. Written as DNA, the CDR3 is TGTGCCAGCAGCTTAGATTGGGAGAGCACAGATACGCAGTATTTT. The chain joins TRBV11-3 to TRBJ2-3, with a weak D call TRBD2 (5 bases). Germline loops: CDR1 SGHNT, CDR2 YENEEA. V lost 0 bases, J lost 0 bases, and 7 bases lay in between. The CDR3 loop spans 15 amino acids.

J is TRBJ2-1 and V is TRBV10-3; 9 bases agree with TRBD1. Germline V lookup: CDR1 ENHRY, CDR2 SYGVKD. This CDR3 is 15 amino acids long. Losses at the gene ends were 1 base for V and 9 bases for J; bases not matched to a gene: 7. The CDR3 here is CAISELGQGLGEQFF. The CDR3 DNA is TGTGCCATCAGTGAGTTGGGACAGGGTTTAGGTGAGCAGTTCTTC.

CDR3 amino acids: CASSVGTSAVETQYF. CDR3 sequence (DNA): TGTGCCAGCAGCGTAGGAACTAGCGCGGTCGAGACCCAGTACTTC. J is TRBJ2-5 and V is TRBV9; 7 nucleotides match TRBD2. Per the germline V gene, CDR1 is SGDLS and CDR2 is YYNGEE. The CDR3 is 15 amino acids. Unmatched junction bases numbered 7, after V lost 0 bases and J lost 5 bases.

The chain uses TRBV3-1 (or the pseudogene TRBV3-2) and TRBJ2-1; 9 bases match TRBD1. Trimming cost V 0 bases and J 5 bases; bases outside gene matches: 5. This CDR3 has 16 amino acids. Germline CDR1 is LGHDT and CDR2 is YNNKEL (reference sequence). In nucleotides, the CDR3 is TGTGCCAGCAGCCAAGATGGGACAGGGATCCACAATGAGCAGTTCTTC. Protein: CASSQDGTGIHNEQFF.

CDR3 amino acids: CASTQTRLADTQYF. The CDR3 DNA reads TGTGCCAGCACCCAGACAAGGCTTGCAGATACGCAGTATTTT. This chain connects TRBV2 to TRBJ2-3; D gene unclear. Germline CDR1 SNHLY, CDR2 FYNNEI. The CDR3 runs 14 residues. V was shortened by 7 bases and J by 4 bases, with 15 bases between the two germline ends.